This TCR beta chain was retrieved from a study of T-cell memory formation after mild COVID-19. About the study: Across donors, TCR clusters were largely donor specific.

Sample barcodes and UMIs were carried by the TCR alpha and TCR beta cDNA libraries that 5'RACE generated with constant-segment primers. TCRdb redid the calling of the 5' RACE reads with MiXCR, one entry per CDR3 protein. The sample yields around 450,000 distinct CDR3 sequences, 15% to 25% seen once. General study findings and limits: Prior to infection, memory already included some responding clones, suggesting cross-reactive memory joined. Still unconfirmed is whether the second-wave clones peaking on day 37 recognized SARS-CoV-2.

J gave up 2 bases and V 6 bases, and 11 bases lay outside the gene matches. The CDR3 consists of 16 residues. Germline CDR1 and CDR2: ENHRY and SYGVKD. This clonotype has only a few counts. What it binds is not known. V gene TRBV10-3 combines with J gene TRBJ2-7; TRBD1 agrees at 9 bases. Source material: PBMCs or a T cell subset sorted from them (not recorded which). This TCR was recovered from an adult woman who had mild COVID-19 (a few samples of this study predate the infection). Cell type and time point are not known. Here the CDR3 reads CAISSPGQGPPYEQYF. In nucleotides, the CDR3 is TGTGCCATCAGCTCGCCGGGACAGGGCCCTCCCTACGAGCAGTACTTC.